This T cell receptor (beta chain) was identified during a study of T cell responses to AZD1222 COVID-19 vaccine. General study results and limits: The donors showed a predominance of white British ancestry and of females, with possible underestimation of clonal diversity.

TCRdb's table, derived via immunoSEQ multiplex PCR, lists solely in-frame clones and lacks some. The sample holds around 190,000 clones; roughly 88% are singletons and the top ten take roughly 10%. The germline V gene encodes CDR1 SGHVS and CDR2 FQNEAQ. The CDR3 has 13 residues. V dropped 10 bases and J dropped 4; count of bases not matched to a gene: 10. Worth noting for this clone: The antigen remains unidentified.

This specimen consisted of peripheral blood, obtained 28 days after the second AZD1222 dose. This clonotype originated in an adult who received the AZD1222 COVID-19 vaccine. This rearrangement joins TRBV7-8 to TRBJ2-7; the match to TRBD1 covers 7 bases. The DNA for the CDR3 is TGTGCCATCGGCGACAGGGTTGTTTACGAGCAGTACTTC. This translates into CAIGDRVVYEQYF.